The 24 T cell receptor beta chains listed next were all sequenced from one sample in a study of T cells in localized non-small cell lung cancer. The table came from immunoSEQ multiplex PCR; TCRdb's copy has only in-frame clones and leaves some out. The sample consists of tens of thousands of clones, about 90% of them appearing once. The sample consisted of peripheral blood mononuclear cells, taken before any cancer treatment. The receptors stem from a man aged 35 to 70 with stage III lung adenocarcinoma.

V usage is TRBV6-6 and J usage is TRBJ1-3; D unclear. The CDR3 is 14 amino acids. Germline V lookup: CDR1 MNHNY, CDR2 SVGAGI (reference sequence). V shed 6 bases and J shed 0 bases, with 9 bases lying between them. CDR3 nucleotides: TGTGCCAGCAGAGGGCAAGACTCTGGAAACACCATATATTTT. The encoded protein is CASRGQDSGNTIYF.

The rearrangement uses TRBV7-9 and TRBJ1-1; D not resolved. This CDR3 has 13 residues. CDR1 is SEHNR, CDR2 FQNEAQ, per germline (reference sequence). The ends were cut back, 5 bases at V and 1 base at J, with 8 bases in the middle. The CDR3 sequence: CASSPRENTEAFF. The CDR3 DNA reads TGTGCCAGCAGCCCCCGGGAGAACACTGAAGCTTTCTTT.

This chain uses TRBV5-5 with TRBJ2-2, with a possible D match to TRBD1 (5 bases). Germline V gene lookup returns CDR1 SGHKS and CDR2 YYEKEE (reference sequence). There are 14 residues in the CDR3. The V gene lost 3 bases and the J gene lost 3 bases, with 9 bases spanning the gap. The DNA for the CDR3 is TGTGCCAGCAGCTCCCACAGGTACACCGGGGAGCTGTTTTTT. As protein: CASSSHRYTGELFF.

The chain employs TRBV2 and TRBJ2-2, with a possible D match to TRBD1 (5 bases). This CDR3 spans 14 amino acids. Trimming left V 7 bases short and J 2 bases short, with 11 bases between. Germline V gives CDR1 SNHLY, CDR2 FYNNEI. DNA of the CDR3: TGTGCCAGCATCGAAGACAGAAACACCGGGGAGCTGTTTTTT. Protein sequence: CASIEDRNTGELFF.

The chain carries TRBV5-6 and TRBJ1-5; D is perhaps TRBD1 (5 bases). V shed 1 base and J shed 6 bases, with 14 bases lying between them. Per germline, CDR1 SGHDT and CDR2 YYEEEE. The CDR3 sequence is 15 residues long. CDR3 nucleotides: TGTGCCAGCAGCTTGTCAGGGCGCGGTAGTCAGCCCCAGCATTTT. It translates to CASSLSGRGSQPQHF.

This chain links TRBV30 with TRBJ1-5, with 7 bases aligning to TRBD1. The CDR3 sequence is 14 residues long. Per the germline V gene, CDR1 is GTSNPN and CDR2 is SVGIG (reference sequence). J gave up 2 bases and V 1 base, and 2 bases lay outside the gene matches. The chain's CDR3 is CAWSAGQGNQPQHF. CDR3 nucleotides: TGTGCCTGGAGTGCCGGACAGGGCAATCAGCCCCAGCATTTT. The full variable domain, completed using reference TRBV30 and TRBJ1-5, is SQTIHQWPATLVQPVGSPLSLECTVEGTSNPNLYWYRQAAGRGLQLLFYSVGIGQISSEVPQNLSASRPQDRQFILSSKKLLLSDSGFYLCAWSAGQGNQPQHFGDGTRLSIL.

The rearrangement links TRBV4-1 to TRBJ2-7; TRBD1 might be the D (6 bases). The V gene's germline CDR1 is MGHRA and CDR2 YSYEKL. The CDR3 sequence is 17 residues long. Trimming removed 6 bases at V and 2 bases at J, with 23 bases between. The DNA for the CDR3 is TGCGCCAGCAGAATCGGTTTCGAACAGGGCCTAGCCTACGAGCAGTACTTC. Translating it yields CASRIGFEQGLAYEQYF.

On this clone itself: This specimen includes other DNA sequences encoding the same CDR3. Here the CDR3 reads CASSLGGARAYEQYF. In DNA, the CDR3 is TGTGCCAGCAGCTTAGGGGGGGCCAGGGCCTACGAGCAGTACTTC. V usage is TRBV7-2 and J usage is TRBJ2-7; D is tentatively TRBD1 or TRBD2 (6 bases each). The germline V gene has CDR1 SGHTA and CDR2 FQGNSA. This CDR3 contains 15 residues. Trimming left V 1 base short and J 2 bases short, with 12 bases between.

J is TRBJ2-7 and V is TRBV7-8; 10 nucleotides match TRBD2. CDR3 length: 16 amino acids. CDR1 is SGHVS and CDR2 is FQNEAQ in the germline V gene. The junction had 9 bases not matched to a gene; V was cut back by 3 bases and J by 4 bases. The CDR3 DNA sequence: TGTGCCAGCAGCTTTATGGGGGGACTAGCGTTATACGAGCAGTACTTC. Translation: CASSFMGGLALYEQYF.

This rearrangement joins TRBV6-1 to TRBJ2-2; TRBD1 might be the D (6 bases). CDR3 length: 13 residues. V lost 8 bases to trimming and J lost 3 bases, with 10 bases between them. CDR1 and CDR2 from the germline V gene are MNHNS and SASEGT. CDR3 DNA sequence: TGTGCCAGCGGCAGGGGAGACACCGGGGAGCTGTTTTTT. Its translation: CASGRGDTGELFF.

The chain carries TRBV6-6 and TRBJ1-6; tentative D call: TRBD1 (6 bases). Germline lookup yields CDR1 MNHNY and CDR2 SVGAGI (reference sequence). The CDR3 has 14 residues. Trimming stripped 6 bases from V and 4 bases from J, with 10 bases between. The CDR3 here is CASRQQGYNSPLHF. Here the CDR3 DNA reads TGTGCCAGCAGACAACAGGGTTATAATTCACCCCTCCACTTT.

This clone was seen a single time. The CDR3 loop is CASSLVSGGAVDTQYF. The CDR3 DNA is TGTGCCAGCAGCTTAGTTAGCGGGGGGGCGGTAGATACGCAGTATTTT. This chain connects TRBV7-8 to TRBJ2-3; 11 nucleotides align to TRBD2. This CDR3 contains 16 residues. From germline, CDR1 is SGHVS and CDR2 FQNEAQ. J gave up 5 bases and V 1 base, and 5 bases lay outside the gene matches.

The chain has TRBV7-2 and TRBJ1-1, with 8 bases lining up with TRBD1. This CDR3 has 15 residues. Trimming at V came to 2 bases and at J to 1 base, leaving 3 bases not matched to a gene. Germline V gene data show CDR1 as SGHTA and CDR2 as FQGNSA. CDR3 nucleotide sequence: TGTGCCAGCAGCTTACAGGGGGCAGGGAACACTGAAGCTTTCTTT. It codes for CASSLQGAGNTEAFF.

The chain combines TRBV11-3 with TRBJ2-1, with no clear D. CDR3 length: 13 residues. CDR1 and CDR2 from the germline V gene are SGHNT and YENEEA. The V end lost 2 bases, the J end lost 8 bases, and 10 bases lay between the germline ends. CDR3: CASSLYLFDEQFF. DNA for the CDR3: TGTGCCAGCAGCTTATATCTATTCGATGAGCAGTTCTTC. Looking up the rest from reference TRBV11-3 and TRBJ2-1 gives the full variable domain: EAGVVQSPRYKIIEKKQPVAFWCNPISGHNTLYWYLQNLGQGPELLIRYENEEAVDDSQLPKDRFSAERLKGVDSTLKIQPAELGDSAVYLCASSLYLFDEQFFGPGTRLTVL.

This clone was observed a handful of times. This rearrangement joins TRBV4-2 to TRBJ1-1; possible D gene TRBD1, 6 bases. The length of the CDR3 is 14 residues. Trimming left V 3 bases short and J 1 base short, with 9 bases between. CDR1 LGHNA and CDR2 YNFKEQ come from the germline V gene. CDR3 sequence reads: CASSQLGQNTEAFF. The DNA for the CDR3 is TGTGCCAGCAGCCAGCTGGGACAGAACACTGAAGCTTTCTTT.

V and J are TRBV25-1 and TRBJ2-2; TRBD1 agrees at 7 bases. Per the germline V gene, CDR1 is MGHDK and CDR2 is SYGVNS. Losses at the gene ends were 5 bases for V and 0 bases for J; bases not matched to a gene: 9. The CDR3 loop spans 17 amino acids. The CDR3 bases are TGTGCCAGCAGTCCTCGTCGGGGACAGTCGAACACCGGGGAGCTGTTTTTT. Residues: CASSPRRGQSNTGELFF.

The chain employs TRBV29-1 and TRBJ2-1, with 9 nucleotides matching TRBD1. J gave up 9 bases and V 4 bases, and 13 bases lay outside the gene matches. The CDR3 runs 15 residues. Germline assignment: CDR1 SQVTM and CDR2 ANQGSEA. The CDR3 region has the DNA TGCAGCGTTGTTTGGGGACAGGGCCCAAACGGTGAGCAGTTCTTC. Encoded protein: CSVVWGQGPNGEQFF.

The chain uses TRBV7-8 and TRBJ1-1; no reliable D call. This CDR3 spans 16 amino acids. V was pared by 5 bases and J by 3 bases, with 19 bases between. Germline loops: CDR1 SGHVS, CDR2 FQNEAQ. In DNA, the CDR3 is TGTGCCAGCAGCCCAGAGGGAGAGAGGAGGGACACTGAAGCTTTCTTT. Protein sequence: CASSPEGERRDTEAFF.

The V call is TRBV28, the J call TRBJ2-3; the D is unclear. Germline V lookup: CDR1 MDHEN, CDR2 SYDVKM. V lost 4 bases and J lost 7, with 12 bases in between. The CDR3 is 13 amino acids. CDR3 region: CASSSGSPYTQYF. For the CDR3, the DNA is TGTGCCAGCAGTTCCGGGTCTCCTTATACGCAGTATTTT.

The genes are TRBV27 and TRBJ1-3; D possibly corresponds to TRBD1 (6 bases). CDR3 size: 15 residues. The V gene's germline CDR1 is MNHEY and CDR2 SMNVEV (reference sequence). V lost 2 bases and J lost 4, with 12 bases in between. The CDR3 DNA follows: TGTGCCAGCAGTTTAGCGGCAGGGACAGGAAACACCATATATTTT. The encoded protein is CASSLAAGTGNTIYF.

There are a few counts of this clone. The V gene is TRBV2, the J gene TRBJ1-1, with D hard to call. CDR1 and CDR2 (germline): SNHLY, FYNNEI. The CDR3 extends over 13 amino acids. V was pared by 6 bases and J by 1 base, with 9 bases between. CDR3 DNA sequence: TGTGCCAGCAGGAAGCGACAGAACACTGAAGCTTTCTTT. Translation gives CASRKRQNTEAFF.

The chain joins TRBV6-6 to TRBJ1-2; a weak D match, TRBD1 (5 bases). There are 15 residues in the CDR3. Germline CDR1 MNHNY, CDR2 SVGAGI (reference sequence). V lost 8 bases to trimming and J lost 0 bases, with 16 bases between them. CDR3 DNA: TGTGCCAGCGACAGAGGGCTAGGGACTAACTATGGCTACACCTTC. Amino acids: CASDRGLGTNYGYTF.

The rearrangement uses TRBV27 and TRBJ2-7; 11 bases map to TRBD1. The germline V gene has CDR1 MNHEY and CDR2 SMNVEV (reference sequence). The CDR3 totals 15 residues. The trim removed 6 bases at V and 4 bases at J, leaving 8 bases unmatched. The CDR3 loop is CASSKTGTGGYEQYF. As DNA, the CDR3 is TGTGCCAGCAGCAAAACCGGGACAGGGGGGTACGAGCAGTACTTC.

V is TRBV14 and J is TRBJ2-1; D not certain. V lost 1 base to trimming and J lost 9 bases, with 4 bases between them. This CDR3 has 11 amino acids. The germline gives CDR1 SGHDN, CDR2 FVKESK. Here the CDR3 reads CASSQVGEQFF. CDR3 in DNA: TGTGCCAGCAGCCAAGTGGGTGAGCAGTTCTTC.